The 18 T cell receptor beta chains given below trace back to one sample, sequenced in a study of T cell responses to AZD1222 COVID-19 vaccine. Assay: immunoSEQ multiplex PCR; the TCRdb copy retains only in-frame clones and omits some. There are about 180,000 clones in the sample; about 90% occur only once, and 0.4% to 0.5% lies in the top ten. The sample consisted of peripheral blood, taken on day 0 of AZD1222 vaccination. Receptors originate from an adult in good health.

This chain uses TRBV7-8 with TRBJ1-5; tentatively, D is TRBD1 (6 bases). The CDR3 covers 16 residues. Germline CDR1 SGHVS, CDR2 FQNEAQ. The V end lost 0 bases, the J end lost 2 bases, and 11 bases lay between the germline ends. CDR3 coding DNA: TGTGCCAGCAGCTTAGCGGGGGCTGTTGGCAATCAGCCCCAGCATTTT. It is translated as CASSLAGAVGNQPQHF. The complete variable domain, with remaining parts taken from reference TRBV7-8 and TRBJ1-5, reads GAGVSQSPRYKVAKRGQDVALRCDPISGHVSLFWYQQALGQGPEFLTYFQNEAQLDKSGLPSDRFFAERPEGSVSTLKIQRTQQEDSAVYLCASSLAGAVGNQPQHFGDGTRLSIL.

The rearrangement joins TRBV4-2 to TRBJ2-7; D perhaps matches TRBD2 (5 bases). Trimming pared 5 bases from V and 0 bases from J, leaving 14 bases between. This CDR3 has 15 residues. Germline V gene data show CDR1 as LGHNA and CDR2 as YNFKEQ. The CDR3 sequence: CASSAGATSSYEQYF. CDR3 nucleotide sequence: TGTGCCAGCAGCGCGGGCGCGACTTCCTCCTACGAGCAGTACTTC.

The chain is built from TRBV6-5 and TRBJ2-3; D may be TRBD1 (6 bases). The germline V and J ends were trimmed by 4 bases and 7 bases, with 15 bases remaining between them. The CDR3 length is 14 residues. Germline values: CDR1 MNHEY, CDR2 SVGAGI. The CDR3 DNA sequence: TGTGCCAGCAGTTCAGGGGCTCATCAATATACGCAGTATTTT. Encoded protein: CASSSGAHQYTQYF.

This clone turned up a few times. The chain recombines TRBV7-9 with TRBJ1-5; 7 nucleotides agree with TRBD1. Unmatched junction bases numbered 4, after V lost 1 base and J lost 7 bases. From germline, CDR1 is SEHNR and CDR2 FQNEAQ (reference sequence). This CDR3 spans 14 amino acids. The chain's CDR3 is CASSLGTGEQPQHF. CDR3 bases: TGTGCCAGCAGCTTAGGGACAGGAGAACAGCCCCAGCATTTT.

In DNA, the CDR3 is TGTGCCAGCAGTATCTCCGGACTGCCTCGCTCCTCTAGCACAGATACGCAGTATTTT. It specifies CASSISGLPRSSSTDTQYF. The chain couples TRBV28 to TRBJ2-3; perhaps TRBD2 as D (5 bases). The CDR3 sequence is 19 residues long. The V gene lost 5 bases and the J gene lost 0 bases, with 24 bases spanning the gap. Germline lookup yields CDR1 MDHEN and CDR2 SYDVKM.

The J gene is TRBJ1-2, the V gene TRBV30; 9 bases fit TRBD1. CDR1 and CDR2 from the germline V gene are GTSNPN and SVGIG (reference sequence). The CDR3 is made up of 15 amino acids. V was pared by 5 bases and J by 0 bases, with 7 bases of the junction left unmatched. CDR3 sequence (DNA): TGTGCCTGGTTCGGACAGGGGCTCTCTAACTATGGCTACACCTTC. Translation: CAWFGQGLSNYGYTF.

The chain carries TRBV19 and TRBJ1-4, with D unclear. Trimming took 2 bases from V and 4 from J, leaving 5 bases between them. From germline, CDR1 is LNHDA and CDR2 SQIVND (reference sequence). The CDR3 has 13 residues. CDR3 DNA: TGTGCCAGTAGTATACGCAGTAATGAAAAACTGTTTTTT. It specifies CASSIRSNEKLFF.

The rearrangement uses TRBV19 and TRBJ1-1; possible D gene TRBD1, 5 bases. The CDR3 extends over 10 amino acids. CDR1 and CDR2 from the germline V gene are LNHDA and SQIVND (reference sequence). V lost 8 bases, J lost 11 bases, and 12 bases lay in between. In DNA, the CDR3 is TGTGCCAGTGGGGGACTAGTCGCTTTCTTT. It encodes CASGGLVAFF.

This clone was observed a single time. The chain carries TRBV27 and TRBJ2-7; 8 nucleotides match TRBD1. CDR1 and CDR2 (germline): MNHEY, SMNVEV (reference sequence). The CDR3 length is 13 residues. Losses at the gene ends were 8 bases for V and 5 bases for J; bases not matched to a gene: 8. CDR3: CASSWTGRHEQYF. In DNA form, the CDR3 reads TGTGCCAGCTCCTGGACAGGGCGCCACGAGCAGTACTTC.

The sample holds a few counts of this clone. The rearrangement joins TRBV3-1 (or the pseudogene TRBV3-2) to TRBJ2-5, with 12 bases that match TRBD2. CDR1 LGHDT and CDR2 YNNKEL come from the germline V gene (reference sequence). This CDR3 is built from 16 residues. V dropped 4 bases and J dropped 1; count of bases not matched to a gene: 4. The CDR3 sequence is CASSLSSGGAQETQYF. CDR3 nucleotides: TGTGCCAGCAGCCTCTCTAGCGGGGGGGCCCAAGAGACCCAGTACTTC.

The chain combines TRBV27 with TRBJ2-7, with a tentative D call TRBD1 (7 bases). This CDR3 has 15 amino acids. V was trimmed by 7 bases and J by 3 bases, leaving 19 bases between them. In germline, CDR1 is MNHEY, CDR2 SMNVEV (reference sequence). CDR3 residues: CASNPRGDSFYEQYF. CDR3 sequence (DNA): TGTGCCAGCAACCCGAGGGGGGACAGCTTCTACGAGCAGTACTTC.

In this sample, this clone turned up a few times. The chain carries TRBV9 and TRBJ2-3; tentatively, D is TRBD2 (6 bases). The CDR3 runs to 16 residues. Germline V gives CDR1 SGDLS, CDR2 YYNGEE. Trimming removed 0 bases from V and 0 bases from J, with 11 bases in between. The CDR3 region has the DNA TGTGCCAGCAGCGTAGAGCAGCGGGTCAGCACAGATACGCAGTATTTT. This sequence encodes CASSVEQRVSTDTQYF.

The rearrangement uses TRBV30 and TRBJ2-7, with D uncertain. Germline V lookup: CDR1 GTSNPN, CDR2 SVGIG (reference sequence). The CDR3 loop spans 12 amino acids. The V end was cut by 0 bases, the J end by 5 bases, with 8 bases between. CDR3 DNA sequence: TGTGCCTGGAGTGTACTAAGGGACGAGCAGTACTTC. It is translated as CAWSVLRDEQYF. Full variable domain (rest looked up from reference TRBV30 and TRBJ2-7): SQTIHQWPATLVQPVGSPLSLECTVEGTSNPNLYWYRQAAGRGLQLLFYSVGIGQISSEVPQNLSASRPQDRQFILSSKKLLLSDSGFYLCAWSVLRDEQYFGPGTRLTVT.

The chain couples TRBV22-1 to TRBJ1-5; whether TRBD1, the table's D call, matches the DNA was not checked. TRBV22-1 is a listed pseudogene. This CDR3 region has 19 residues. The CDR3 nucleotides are TGTCCTGGGAGCGCACGGGACAGGGACATGTCTTTGGTACATCAGCCCCAGCATTTT. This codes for CPGSARDRDMSLVHQPQHF.

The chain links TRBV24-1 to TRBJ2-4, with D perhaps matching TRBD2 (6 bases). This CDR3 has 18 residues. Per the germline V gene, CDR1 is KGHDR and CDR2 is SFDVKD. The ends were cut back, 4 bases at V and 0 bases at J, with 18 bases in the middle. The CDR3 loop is CATSDPKSGDLAKNIQYF. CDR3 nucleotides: TGTGCCACCAGTGACCCTAAATCGGGAGATTTAGCCAAAAACATTCAGTACTTC.

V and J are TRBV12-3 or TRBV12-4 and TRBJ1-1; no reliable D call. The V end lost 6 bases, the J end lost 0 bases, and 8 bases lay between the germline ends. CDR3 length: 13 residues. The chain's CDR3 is CASSPTLNTEAFF. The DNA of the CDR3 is TGTGCCAGCAGCCCCACACTGAACACTGAAGCTTTCTTT.

The CDR3, as DNA: TGTGCCAGCTCACCGCCACGTATGAACACTGAAGCTTTCTTT. This sequence encodes CASSPPRMNTEAFF. This rearrangement joins TRBV18 to TRBJ1-1; D gene unclear. V lost 3 bases, J lost 0 bases, and 8 bases lay in between. Germline V gives CDR1 KGHSH, CDR2 LQKENI. There are 14 residues in the CDR3.

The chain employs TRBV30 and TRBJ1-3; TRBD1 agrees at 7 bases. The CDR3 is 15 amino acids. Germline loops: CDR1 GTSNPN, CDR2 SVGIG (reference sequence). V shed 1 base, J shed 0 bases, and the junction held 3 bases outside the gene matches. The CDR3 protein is CAWSETGTSGNTIYF. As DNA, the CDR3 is TGTGCCTGGAGTGAGACAGGGACCTCTGGAAACACCATATATTTT.